Below, 30 T cell receptor beta chains from the same sample are listed, as sequenced in a study of CD8 T cells in Susac syndrome (dated by TCRdb to the late 2010s). Libraries came from the immunoSEQ multiplex PCR assay. RNA was extracted using the RNeasy kit, and roughly 0.5 to 1 microgram was reverse transcribed with random hexamers. TCRdb itself trimmed the public reads at Q25 with fastp, ran MiXCR and retained productive beta chains. Every distinct CDR3 protein forms one entry, paired with its most common genes and DNA. This sample lists fewer than 150,000 distinct CDR3 sequences; 94% were detected once. Over 0.25% of the sample is held by the ten biggest clonotypes. Specimen: CD8+ T cells from PBMCs. The receptors shown here come from a human donor in good health.

The chain has TRBV19 and TRBJ1-1; no clear D gene. V shed 1 base and J shed 2 bases, with 11 bases lying between them. Germline CDR1 and CDR2: LNHDA and SQIVND (reference sequence). CDR3 length: 15 amino acids. CDR3 DNA: TGTGCCAGTAGTATAGTAATGGGAATTAACACTGAAGCTTTCTTT. Translated: CASSIVMGINTEAFF. Variable domain in full (rest from reference TRBV19 and TRBJ1-1): DGGITQSPKYLFRKEGQNVTLSCEQNLNHDAMYWYRQDPGQGLRLIYYSQIVNDFQKGDIAEGYSVSREKKESFPLTVTSAQKNPTAFYLCASSIVMGINTEAFFGQGTRLTVV.

The CDR3 DNA reads as TGTGCCAGCAGGGGGACTAGCGGGAGCTGGTACGAGCAGTACTTC. This gives the protein CASRGTSGSWYEQYF. This chain connects TRBV11-3 to TRBJ2-7; TRBD2 matches at 14 bases. After removal of 6 bases from V and 4 bases from J, the junction contained 5 bases not matched to a gene. The germline V gene has CDR1 SGHNT and CDR2 YENEEA. The CDR3 runs to 15 residues.

CDR3 nucleotides: TGTGCCAGCAGTGACCGGACTAGCGTTAGCGACGAGCAGTACTTC. Its translation: CASSDRTSVSDEQYF. This chain links TRBV25-1 with TRBJ2-7; 9 bases fit TRBD2. The CDR3 totals 15 residues. CDR1 and CDR2 from the germline V gene are MGHDK and SYGVNS. With 3 bases clipped from V and 5 bases from J, the junction kept 8 bases outside the gene matches.

This rearrangement joins TRBV30 to TRBJ2-7; D call uncertain. The CDR3 runs to 13 residues. The germline V gene encodes CDR1 GTSNPN and CDR2 SVGIG (reference sequence). Trimming took 2 bases from V and 2 from J, leaving 10 bases between them. The CDR3 loop is CAWSTIWPYEQYF. In nucleotides, the CDR3 is TGTGCCTGGAGTACTATATGGCCCTACGAGCAGTACTTC.

V usage is TRBV7-9 and J usage is TRBJ2-7; the D gene is possibly TRBD1 (5 bases). Germline lookup yields CDR1 SEHNR and CDR2 FQNEAQ (reference sequence). The CDR3 is 13 residues long. The ends were cut back, 1 base at V and 5 bases at J, with 9 bases in the middle. CDR3 in DNA: TGTGCCAGCAGCTTAGGGACATCCCACGAGCAGTACTTC. Protein product: CASSLGTSHEQYF.

The gene calls are TRBV6-2 or TRBV6-3 and TRBJ2-5; D remains unclear. There are 13 residues in the CDR3. Trimming cost V 4 bases and J 2 bases, with 8 bases left between them. From germline, CDR1 is MNHEY and CDR2 SVGEGT. The CDR3 region is CASSSPVQETQYF. CDR3 bases: TGTGCCAGCAGTTCACCAGTACAAGAGACCCAGTACTTC.

The chain recombines TRBV27 with TRBJ2-3; the D gene is possibly TRBD2 (6 bases). The CDR3 runs 15 residues. The V gene's germline CDR1 is MNHEY and CDR2 SMNVEV (reference sequence). Trimming shortened V by 6 bases and J by 0 bases, and 13 bases separated the two germline ends. For the CDR3, the DNA is TGTGCCAGCAGGTTTAGCGGCCTAAGCACAGATACGCAGTATTTT. It specifies CASRFSGLSTDTQYF.

In DNA form, the CDR3 reads TGTGCCACCAGTGATGGGGCCAGCCCTCTGTATGGCTACACCTTC. Amino acids: CATSDGASPLYGYTF. The chain combines TRBV24-1 with TRBJ1-2; maybe TRBD1 (5 bases). The germline gives CDR1 KGHDR, CDR2 SFDVKD. Trimming left V 3 bases short and J 5 bases short, with 15 bases between. This CDR3 comprises 15 residues.

The rearrangement uses TRBV27 and TRBJ1-1; maybe TRBD1 (6 bases). V was cut by 9 bases and J by 5 bases, with 10 bases left in between. Germline V lookup: CDR1 MNHEY, CDR2 SMNVEV (reference sequence). The CDR3 has 11 residues. CDR3 residues: CASYRATEAFF. Written as DNA, the CDR3 is TGTGCCAGTTACAGGGCAACTGAAGCTTTCTTT.

The chain couples TRBV27 to TRBJ2-7; no clear D gene. Germline V CDR1 and CDR2: MNHEY, SMNVEV (reference sequence). V was pared by 6 bases and J by 3 bases, with 12 bases between. This CDR3 is built from 13 residues. The CDR3 region has the DNA TGTGCCAGCAGCCTCCTCTTTGGCTACGAGCAGTACTTC. The encoded protein is CASSLLFGYEQYF.

The gene calls are TRBV20-1 and TRBJ1-1; weak D call: TRBD1 (5 bases). The CDR3 is 15 amino acids. CDR1 and CDR2 (germline): DFQATT, SNEGSKA (reference sequence). V was clipped by 0 bases and J by 3 bases, with 14 bases between them. Written as DNA, the CDR3 is TGCAGTGCTAGAGATATGGGGTTAGGGGACACTGAAGCTTTCTTT. Translated: CSARDMGLGDTEAFF.

This chain joins TRBV7-9 and TRBJ2-2; 7 bases line up with TRBD2. V lost 3 bases and J lost 0; bases outside the gene matches: 7. The CDR3 has 17 amino acids. Germline loops: CDR1 SEHNR, CDR2 FQNEAQ (reference sequence). CDR3 coding DNA: TGTGCCAGCAGCTTCCCGCTAGCGGAATCGAACACCGGGGAGCTGTTTTTT. It yields the protein CASSFPLAESNTGELFF.

This clonotype was seen a single time. The chain uses TRBV3-1 and TRBJ1-2, with no clear D. There are 13 residues in the CDR3. From germline, CDR1 is LGHDT and CDR2 YNNKEL (reference sequence). V lost 0 bases and J 8 bases, leaving 10 bases between the germline ends. CDR3 sequence: CASSQERGGGYTF. The CDR3 DNA reads as TGTGCCAGCAGCCAAGAAAGAGGAGGAGGCTACACCTTC.

V usage is TRBV30 and J usage is TRBJ1-4; D ambiguous. Germline V gene lookup returns CDR1 GTSNPN and CDR2 SVGIG (reference sequence). The CDR3 is 14 residues long. The V end lost 0 bases, the J end lost 5 bases, and 10 bases lay between the germline ends. CDR3: CAWSVNQGNEKLFF. In nucleotides, the CDR3 is TGTGCCTGGAGTGTCAACCAAGGCAATGAAAAACTGTTTTTT. The entire variable domain, with the rest obtained from reference TRBV30 and TRBJ1-4, is as follows: SQTIHQWPATLVQPVGSPLSLECTVEGTSNPNLYWYRQAAGRGLQLLFYSVGIGQISSEVPQNLSASRPQDRQFILSSKKLLLSDSGFYLCAWSVNQGNEKLFFGSGTQLSVL.

The chain uses TRBV29-1 and TRBJ2-1; D might be TRBD2 (5 bases). Trimming left V 4 bases short and J 1 base short, with 14 bases between. The CDR3 extends over 15 amino acids. Germline-derived CDR1 and CDR2 are SQVTM and ANQGSEA. The CDR3, as DNA: TGCAGCGTTGTGACCGGACTGATATCCTACAATGAGCAGTTCTTC. It specifies CSVVTGLISYNEQFF.

This chain uses TRBV28 with TRBJ2-3; D ambiguous. The CDR3 is 12 residues long. Trimming left V 2 bases short and J 9 bases short, with 9 bases between. Germline V lookup: CDR1 MDHEN, CDR2 SYDVKM. The CDR3 coding sequence is TGTGCCAGCAGTTTAGGTGCAATAACGCAGTATTTT. Protein: CASSLGAITQYF.

This clonotype was observed a few times. This rearrangement joins TRBV6-2 or TRBV6-3 to TRBJ1-5; 7 bases are a match to TRBD1. The CDR3 contains 12 residues. Germline V gene data show CDR1 as MNHEY and CDR2 as SVGEGT. V lost 6 bases and J lost 11; bases outside the gene matches: 7. The DNA of the CDR3 is TGTGCCAGCAGCGGGGACAGTTTGTCCCAGCATTTT. Its protein is CASSGDSLSQHF.

The chain recombines TRBV4-3 with TRBJ2-1; 8 bases are shared with TRBD2. J was trimmed by 8 bases and V by 0 bases; bases with no gene match: 12. The CDR3 covers 17 residues. In germline, CDR1 is LGHNA, CDR2 YSLEER. CDR3 residues: CASSQEGFLRGGHEQFF. CDR3 DNA: TGCGCCAGCAGCCAAGAGGGGTTCCTCCGCGGGGGGCATGAGCAGTTCTTC.

This clonotype was found a few times. CDR3 nucleotide sequence: TGCAGTGCTAGGCTCAGCTCCTACGAGCAGTACTTC. This translates into CSARLSSYEQYF. The V call is TRBV20-1, the J call TRBJ2-7; D gene unclear. The CDR3 contains 12 residues. Trimming removed 3 bases from V and 0 bases from J, with 6 bases in between. Germline V gives CDR1 DFQATT, CDR2 SNEGSKA (reference sequence).

The chain joins TRBV7-9 to TRBJ2-7; unclear D gene. From germline, CDR1 is SEHNR and CDR2 FQNEAQ (reference sequence). CDR3 size: 11 residues. V was cut by 4 bases and J by 4 bases, with 5 bases left in between. The CDR3 DNA is TGTGCCAGCAGCTGGGCTTACGAGCAGTACTTC. Its protein product is CASSWAYEQYF.

The chain links TRBV13 to TRBJ2-7; 13 nucleotides agree with TRBD2. This CDR3 is built from 16 residues. The J segment lost 5 bases and the V segment lost 5 bases, leaving 9 bases of the junction unmatched. CDR1 PRHDT and CDR2 FYEKMQ come from the germline V gene (reference sequence). CDR3 sequence: CASSLTRTSGSDEQYF. The DNA for the CDR3 is TGTGCCAGCAGCCTTACTAGGACTAGCGGGAGCGACGAGCAGTACTTC.

The chain is built from TRBV3-1 and TRBJ1-1; a possible D gene is TRBD1 (5 bases). Germline V gene sequence: CDR1 LGHDT, CDR2 YNNKEL (reference sequence). The CDR3 runs 14 residues. Trimming took off 4 bases at V and 3 bases at J, with 12 bases between the two ends. The CDR3 region is CASSPLGGDTEAFF. The CDR3 nucleotides are TGTGCCAGCAGCCCCTTGGGAGGGGACACTGAAGCTTTCTTT.

The chain uses TRBV7-8 and TRBJ2-3; perhaps TRBD2 as D (6 bases). The CDR3 loop spans 18 amino acids. V was trimmed by 6 bases and J by 0 bases, leaving 22 bases between them. Germline values: CDR1 SGHVS, CDR2 FQNEAQ. CDR3 coding DNA: TGTGCCAGCAGTTTCCATCGGGCCCAGGGAGGTAGCACAGATACGCAGTATTTT. This gives the protein CASSFHRAQGGSTDTQYF.

J is TRBJ1-1 and V is TRBV7-9, with D tentatively TRBD1 (5 bases). The CDR3 is made up of 14 amino acids. Trimming stripped 6 bases from V and 1 base from J, with 12 bases between. Germline CDR1 reads SEHNR; CDR2 reads FQNEAQ (reference sequence). The DNA for the CDR3 is TGTGCCAGCAGGCCTATTACAGGGAACACTGAAGCTTTCTTT. Its protein product is CASRPITGNTEAFF.

The chain couples TRBV27 to TRBJ1-1; no reliable D call. Trimming stripped 2 bases from V and 1 base from J, with 11 bases between. Per the germline V gene, CDR1 is MNHEY and CDR2 is SMNVEV (reference sequence). This CDR3 spans 15 amino acids. The CDR3 DNA follows: TGTGCCAGCAGTTTAGCATCGGAAGGGAACACTGAAGCTTTCTTT. Translation gives CASSLASEGNTEAFF.

V gene TRBV4-2 combines with J gene TRBJ1-2; D possibly corresponds to TRBD1 (5 bases). V was shortened by 3 bases and J by 4 bases, with 15 bases between the two germline ends. This CDR3 has 15 residues. The germline CDR1 and CDR2 sequences are LGHNA and YNFKEQ. The CDR3 DNA is TGTGCCAGCAGCCAGATTGGGACCGAACTCTATGGCTACACCTTC. This gives the protein CASSQIGTELYGYTF.

The chain links TRBV24-1 to TRBJ2-5; no clear D gene. The CDR3 loop spans 12 amino acids. V lost 7 bases and J 4 bases, leaving 9 bases between the germline ends. Germline V lookup: CDR1 KGHDR, CDR2 SFDVKD. The CDR3 region is CATRGEAETQYF. CDR3 coding DNA: TGTGCCACCAGGGGTGAGGCAGAGACCCAGTACTTC.

The genes are TRBV7-9 and TRBJ2-7; no reliable D call. Germline assignment: CDR1 SEHNR and CDR2 FQNEAQ (reference sequence). V shed 1 base and J shed 4 bases, with 5 bases lying between them. The CDR3 sequence is 12 residues long. CDR3 residues: CASSLVKYEQYF. The CDR3 coding sequence is TGTGCCAGCAGCTTAGTCAAGTACGAGCAGTACTTC. Looking up the rest from reference TRBV7-9 and TRBJ2-7 gives the full variable domain: DTGVSQNPRHKITKRGQNVTFRCDPISEHNRLYWYRQTLGQGPEFLTYFQNEAQLEKSRLLSDRFSAERPKGSFSTLEIQRTEQGDSAMYLCASSLVKYEQYFGPGTRLTVT.

The chain has TRBV29-1 and TRBJ2-7; D remains ambiguous. The length of the CDR3 is 13 residues. Germline V gene data show CDR1 as SQVTM and CDR2 as ANQGSEA. Trimming pared 5 bases from V and 2 bases from J, leaving 13 bases between. CDR3 amino acids: CSVMWHQTYEQYF. For the CDR3, the DNA is TGCAGCGTTATGTGGCACCAGACCTACGAGCAGTACTTC.

This rearrangement joins TRBV5-1 to TRBJ2-7, with 8 bases that match TRBD1. This CDR3 comprises 13 residues. In germline, CDR1 is SGHRS, CDR2 YFSETQ. Trimming took 0 bases from V and 4 from J; bases not matched to a gene: 0. CDR3 nucleotide sequence: TGCGCCAGCAGCTTGGGGGACAGGTACGAGCAGTACTTC. It codes for CASSLGDRYEQYF.